This note documents a single T cell receptor beta chain sequence. Its antigen is currently not known. Being one base from a much bigger clone, this may be a read error. This sample is part of a study of T-cell reconstitution after alpha-beta-depleted transplantation in children (dated by TCRdb to 2016 to 2018). In terms of the full investigation: Using TCR repertoire profiling, the study followed T-cell immune reconstitution in a quantitative way in children after TCRalphabeta/CD19-depleted allogeneic hematopoietic cell transplantation.

Libraries were made using PCR. Sequencing instrument: Illumina HiSeq 2500. To normalize quantification of the TCRbeta repertoire, the TCR libraries were built with molecular barcoding that relied on unique molecular identifiers. TCRdb ran its own pipeline on the public reads, namely fastp trimming at Q25 and MiXCR clone calling, and kept in-frame beta chains. Entries are consolidated by CDR3 protein sequence, retaining the most common genes and DNA. The sample includes 330,000 or so distinct CDR3 sequences, with approximately 7.3% observed a single time. Over 7.5% of the sample is held by the ten biggest clonotypes. The study at large found these results: The apparently early alphabetaT-cell count recovery about two months after transplant was reportedly dependent on only several hundred rapidly expanded clones derived from non-depleted graft cells. In some patients, the high TCRbeta diversity seen at day 60 was put down to recipient T cells and intrathymic progenitors that had survived conditioning. Hyperexpanded clone frequencies declined over subsequent months; after one year, T-cell counts and TCRbeta diversity were mostly attributed to newly produced T cells.

Taken with the paper, the label for treatment or condition translates to: allogeneic hematopoietic cell transplantation with graft depleted of TCRalphabeta T cells and CD19 B cells. Transplant recipients were children who received TCRalphabeta/CD19-depleted allogeneic hematopoietic cell grafts. The CDR3 has 9 amino acids, counting the end cysteine and phenylalanine. Here the CDR3 DNA is all that survives: 27 bases in frame from base 1. Sequences SGDLS (CDR1) and YYNGEE (CDR2) are obtained from the germline V gene. The specimen comprised peripheral blood, sampled 360 days after TCRalphabeta/CD19-depleted stem cell transplant. The origin of this receptor is a female patient aged 2-9 years who had a stem cell transplant for Fanconi anemia, so the T cells may come from the graft donor. Recombination linked TRBV9 to TRBJ1-1, with no confidently assigned D gene. In nucleotide form, the sequence is TGTGCCAGCAGCGTAGAACGTCTGTTT. Translated, it reads CASSVERLF.